Listed here is a single TCR beta chain. Germline V gene sequence: CDR1 SNHLY, CDR2 FYNNEI. Trimming left V 4 bases short and J 8 bases short, with 15 bases between. The CDR3 covers 14 residues. These data are taken from a study of blood T cell repertoires in COVID-19. Across the whole study: Samples of COVID-19 (acute and convalescent) were obtained from the United States, Italy and Spain. The analysed material was cDNA or gDNA that came from T cells, B-cell-depleted T cells, or PBMCs.

Participants came from about 24 US areas, aged about 18 to 100 years. The data were produced by immunoSEQ multiplex PCR, yet TCRdb's version contains in-frame clones alone and is incomplete. This table has 220,000 or so clones, 70% to 85% appearing once. The sequenced sample consisted of PBMCs or T cells enriched from blood (not recorded which). This chain connects TRBV2 to TRBJ2-1; D uncertain. The clonotype was recovered from a woman aged 55 to 70 who had recovered from COVID-19. CDR3 in DNA: TGTGCCAGCAGTGCCGAAGTTAGCCTGTATGAGCAGTTCTTC. Translation gives CASSAEVSLYEQFF.